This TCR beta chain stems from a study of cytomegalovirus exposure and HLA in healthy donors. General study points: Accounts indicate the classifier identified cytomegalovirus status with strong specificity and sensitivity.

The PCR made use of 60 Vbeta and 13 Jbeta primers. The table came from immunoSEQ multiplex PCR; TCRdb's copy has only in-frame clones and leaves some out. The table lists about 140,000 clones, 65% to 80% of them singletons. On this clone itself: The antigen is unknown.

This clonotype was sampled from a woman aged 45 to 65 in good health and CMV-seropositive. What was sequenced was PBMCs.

The CDR3 bases are TGTGCCAGCAGCCCCCGGGACAGCTACTACACCGGGGAGCTGTTTTTT. Amino acids: CASSPRDSYYTGELFF. The V call is TRBV5-6, the J call TRBJ2-2, with 7 nucleotides matching TRBD1. The V and J ends lost 4 bases and 3 bases, in that order; junction bases with no gene match: 9. The CDR3 consists of 16 residues. Germline values: CDR1 SGHDT, CDR2 YYEEEE.